This T cell receptor beta chain was profiled in a study of regulatory T cells in long-lasting Graves disease (dated by TCRdb to the early 2020s). About the full investigation: Antithyroid drugs had been taken for less than 3 months by newly diagnosed Graves' disease patients. Persistent Graves' disease patients were compared with newly diagnosed Graves' disease patients by peripheral blood TCR sequencing and RNA sequencing. The study was registered as a clinical trial and conducted in China. A total of roughly 33 samples were covered by TCR sequencing, comprising roughly 13 persistent and about 20 newly diagnosed Graves' disease patients.

The time point tag for this specimen amounts to: newly diagnosed GD, antithyroid drugs for less than 3 months. For both TCR sequencing and RNA sequencing, RNA was extracted from PBMCs using TRIzol. The diagnosis of Graves' disease was made according to American Thyroid Association guidelines. Patients were recruited from an endocrinology department in Xi'an, China. Each patient gave about 10 milliliters of peripheral blood, collected in an EDTA anticoagulant tube. Ficoll Paque Plus density gradient separation was used to isolate PBMCs, and no additional T cell sorting was done. RNA quality was checked with an Agilent 2100 Bioanalyzer and agarose gel, and concentration with a NanoDrop 2000. This clonotype was picked up many times. No cognate antigen has been identified for it. No base quality information exists; no much larger clone differs at one position. V and J lose 2 bases and 3 bases, and a span of 19 bases separates them. Including cysteine and phenylalanine, the CDR3 has 17 amino acids. The read is trimmed to its CDR3 DNA, 51 bases read in frame from base 1. The CDR1 and CDR2 encoded by the germline V gene are MNHEY and SVGEGT.

General findings and caveats noted by the study authors: The small sample size was acknowledged by the authors as a limitation that may reduce accuracy. Compared with newly diagnosed patients, persistent Graves' disease patients had lower TCR Shannon entropy and fewer highly expanded clones, which suggests clonal expansion. Peripheral blood alone was examined, since thyroid tissue, which constituted the primary lesion, could not be accessed. Patients with persistent disease shared more public clonotypes (under 3,000) than newly diagnosed patients did (more than 900). Sequencing and analysis were limited to the TCR beta chain. Preferential use of TRBV28, TRBJ1-2 and TRBJ2-5 was observed in persistent disease, whereas TRBV20-1 and TRBJ2-1 were favored in newly diagnosed disease.

The library was built by means of multiplex PCR. This sample was sequenced with an Illumina HiSeq 4000. To build TCR beta libraries, CDR3 regions were amplified by Arm-PCR using iRepertoire HTBI primers. Before sequencing, the PCR products went through gel purification. The study's own analysis went as follows. Gene usage analysis of CDR3 amino acid clonotypes relied on the roughly 64 TRBV and around 14 TRBJ segments identified across samples. COPE and FqMerger were used to merge the filtered high-quality paired reads into contigs. BLAST was used to align contigs to IMGT TRBV, TRBD and TRBJ reference genes, and CDR3 was defined according to IMGT. Clonotypes above 0.1% frequency were classified as highly expanded clones. Shannon entropy served as the measure of repertoire diversity, while the Gini coefficient captured V-J evenness. Public clonotypes were defined as clonotypes shared by more than one individual. TCRdb cleaned the public reads at Q25 with fastp, built clones with MiXCR and kept in-frame beta chains. Each entry merges the rows of one CDR3 protein and shows their most common DNA and genes. TCRdb's processing, not the authors', yielded these V and J calls. The sample table contains about 380,000 distinct CDR3 sequences; only one count was recorded for about 14% of them. The leading ten clones occupy approximately 22% of the sample.

Rearrangement joined TRBV6-2 or TRBV6-3 to TRBJ1-1, and possibly TRBD1, on 5 matching bases. Sequencing was performed on peripheral blood mononuclear cells (PBMCs), taken at new diagnosis, from a patient treated with antithyroid drugs. The TCR sequence derives from a female donor with Graves disease. CDR3 reads: CASSYPLGTRADTEAFF. The DNA reads TGTGCCAGCAGTTACCCTTTGGGGACCAGGGCGGACACTGAAGCTTTCTTT.